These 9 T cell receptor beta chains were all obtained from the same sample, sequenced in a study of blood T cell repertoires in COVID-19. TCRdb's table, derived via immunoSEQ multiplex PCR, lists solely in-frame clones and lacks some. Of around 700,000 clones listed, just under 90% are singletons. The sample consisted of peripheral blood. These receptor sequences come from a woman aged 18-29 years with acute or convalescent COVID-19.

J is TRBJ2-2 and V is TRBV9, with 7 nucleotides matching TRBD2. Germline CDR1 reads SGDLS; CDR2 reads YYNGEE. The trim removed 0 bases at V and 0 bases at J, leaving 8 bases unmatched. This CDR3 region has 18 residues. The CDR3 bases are TGTGCCAGCAGCGTAGGATGTAGCGGGTGCTCGAACACCGGGGAGCTGTTTTTT. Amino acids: CASSVGCSGCSNTGELFF.

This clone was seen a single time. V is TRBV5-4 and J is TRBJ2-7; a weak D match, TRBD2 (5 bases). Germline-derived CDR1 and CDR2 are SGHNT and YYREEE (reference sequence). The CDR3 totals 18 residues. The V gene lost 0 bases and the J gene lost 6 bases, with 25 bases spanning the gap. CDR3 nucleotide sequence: TGTGCCAGCAGCTTGGCCGGGCTCAGAGCCCGGGGTTCTTCCGAGCAGTACTTC. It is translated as CASSLAGLRARGSSEQYF.

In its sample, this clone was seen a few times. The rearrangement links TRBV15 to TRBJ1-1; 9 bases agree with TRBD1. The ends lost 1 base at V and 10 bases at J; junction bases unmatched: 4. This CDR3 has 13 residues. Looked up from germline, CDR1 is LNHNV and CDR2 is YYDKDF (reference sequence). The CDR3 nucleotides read TGTGCCACCAGCAGAGGGGACAGGGCTGGAGCTTTCTTT. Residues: CATSRGDRAGAFF.

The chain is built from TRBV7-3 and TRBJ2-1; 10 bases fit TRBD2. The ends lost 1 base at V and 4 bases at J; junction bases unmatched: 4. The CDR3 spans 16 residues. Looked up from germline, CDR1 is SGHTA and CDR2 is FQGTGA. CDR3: CASSLNLAGGYNEQFF. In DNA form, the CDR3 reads TGTGCCAGCAGCTTAAATTTAGCGGGGGGTTACAATGAGCAGTTCTTC.

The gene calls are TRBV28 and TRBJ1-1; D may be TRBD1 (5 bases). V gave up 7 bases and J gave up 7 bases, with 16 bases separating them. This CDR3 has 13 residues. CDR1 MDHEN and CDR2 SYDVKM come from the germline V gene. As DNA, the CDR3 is TGTGCCAGCAATGGGGGGAAGAGGGGTGAAGCTTTCTTT. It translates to CASNGGKRGEAFF.

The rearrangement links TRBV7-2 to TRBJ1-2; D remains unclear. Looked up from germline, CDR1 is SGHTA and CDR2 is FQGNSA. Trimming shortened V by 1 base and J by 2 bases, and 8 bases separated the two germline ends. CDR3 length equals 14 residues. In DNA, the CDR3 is TGTGCCAGCAGCTTAGAACAGTCAAACTATGGCTACACCTTC. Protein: CASSLEQSNYGYTF.

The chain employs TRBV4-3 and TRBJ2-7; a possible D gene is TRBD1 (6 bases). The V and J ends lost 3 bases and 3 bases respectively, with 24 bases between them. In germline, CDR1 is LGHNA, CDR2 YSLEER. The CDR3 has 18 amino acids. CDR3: CASSHVRGQGTTNYEQYF. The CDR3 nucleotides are TGCGCCAGCAGCCATGTCAGGGGACAAGGGACCACTAACTACGAGCAGTACTTC.

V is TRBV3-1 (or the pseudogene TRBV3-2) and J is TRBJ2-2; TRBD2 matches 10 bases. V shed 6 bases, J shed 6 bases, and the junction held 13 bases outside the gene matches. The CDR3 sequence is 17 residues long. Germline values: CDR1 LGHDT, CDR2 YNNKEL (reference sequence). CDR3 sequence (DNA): TGTGCCAGCAGACAACGAAGGACTAGCGGTTTGGCCGGGGAGCTGTTTTTT. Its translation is CASRQRRTSGLAGELFF.

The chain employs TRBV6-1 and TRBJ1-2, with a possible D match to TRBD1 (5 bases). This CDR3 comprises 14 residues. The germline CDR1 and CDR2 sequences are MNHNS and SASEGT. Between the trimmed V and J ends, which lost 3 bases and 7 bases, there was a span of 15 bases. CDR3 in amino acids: CASSDRAEASGYTF. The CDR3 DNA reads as TGTGCCAGCAGTGACAGGGCAGAGGCAAGTGGCTACACCTTC.